What follows are 14 T cell receptor beta chains derived from one specimen sequenced in a study of Tregs in tolerant kidney transplant recipients. Generated by immunoSEQ multiplex PCR, the TCRdb table keeps only in-frame clones and is missing some. The sample lists 50,000 to 75,000 clones, 80% to 90% occurring once. The sequencing here drew on Tregs from blood, taken before the transplant. The receptor source for this set is a human donor who received a combined kidney and bone marrow transplant.

The chain joins TRBV10-3 to TRBJ2-3, with 7 nucleotides matching TRBD2. Trimming at V came to 4 bases and at J to 1 base, leaving 2 bases not matched to a gene. The CDR3 runs to 14 residues. From germline, CDR1 is ENHRY and CDR2 SYGVKD. The CDR3 sequence: CAISVSGGTDTQYF. The CDR3 DNA sequence: TGTGCCATCAGTGTAAGCGGGGGCACAGATACGCAGTATTTT.

DNA of the CDR3: TGTGCCAGCAGCCAAGAATTGTGGAACACTGAAGCTTTCTTT. Its protein is CASSQELWNTEAFF. This sequence joins TRBV14 and TRBJ1-1, with unresolved D. Trimming removed 0 bases at V and 1 base at J, with 6 bases between. Germline values: CDR1 SGHDN, CDR2 FVKESK. The CDR3 has 14 residues.

This clone was observed a handful of times. The genes are TRBV6-6 and TRBJ1-6; D gene uncertain. The CDR3 is 16 amino acids. Trimming shortened V by 0 bases and J by 0 bases, and 6 bases separated the two germline ends. Germline CDR1 reads MNHNY; CDR2 reads SVGAGI (reference sequence). In nucleotides, the CDR3 is TGTGCCAGCAGTTACTCGGAGAGCTCCTATAATTCACCCCTCCACTTT. Translation gives CASSYSESSYNSPLHF.

Note on this clone: Other DNA sequences in the same sample also yield this CDR3. The rearrangement links TRBV7-8 to TRBJ1-4; no firm D call. Trimming pared 1 base from V and 5 bases from J, leaving 11 bases between. Germline assignment: CDR1 SGHVS and CDR2 FQNEAQ. CDR3 length: 15 amino acids. CDR3 sequence: CASSLEGQANEKLFF. The CDR3 bases are TGTGCCAGCAGCTTAGAGGGTCAGGCCAATGAAAAACTGTTTTTT.

This chain connects TRBV2 to TRBJ1-1, with 7 bases matching TRBD1. This CDR3 has 14 residues. V lost 5 bases, J lost 4 bases, and 7 bases stayed unmatched. Per the germline V gene, CDR1 is SNHLY and CDR2 is FYNNEI. This chain's CDR3 is CASSLRQGPTEAFF. CDR3 DNA: TGTGCCAGCAGTCTCCGACAGGGACCCACTGAAGCTTTCTTT.

This clone was picked up a small number of times. The chain combines TRBV28 with TRBJ2-7; 7 bases match TRBD2. V dropped 2 bases and J dropped 0; count of bases not matched to a gene: 4. This CDR3 is built from 15 residues. The germline V gene encodes CDR1 MDHEN and CDR2 SYDVKM. The CDR3 here is CASSLISGRSYEQYF. CDR3 coding DNA: TGTGCCAGCAGTTTAATTAGCGGGCGCTCCTACGAGCAGTACTTC. Together with reference TRBV28 and TRBJ2-7, the CDR3 gives the full variable domain: DVKVTQSSRYLVKRTGEKVFLECVQDMDHENMFWYRQDPGLGLRLIYFSYDVKMKEKGDIPEGYSVSREKKERFSLILESASTNQTSMYLCASSLISGRSYEQYFGPGTRLTVT.

The CDR3, as DNA: TGTGCCAGCAGCCCCTTGGGGCTAGCGGGGGTCACAGATACGCAGTATTTT. It specifies CASSPLGLAGVTDTQYF. The chain carries TRBV7-9 and TRBJ2-3; 10 positions agree with TRBD2. Trimming cost V 5 bases and J 2 bases; bases outside gene matches: 10. Germline V gene lookup returns CDR1 SEHNR and CDR2 FQNEAQ (reference sequence). This CDR3 spans 17 amino acids.

This sequence joins TRBV10-3 and TRBJ1-1; 7 bases fit TRBD1. This CDR3 has 12 residues. The V gene's germline CDR1 is ENHRY and CDR2 SYGVKD. Trimming cost V 11 bases and J 1 base; bases outside gene matches: 4. CDR3 sequence (DNA): TGTGCCGTCCGGGACAGGAACACTGAAGCTTTCTTT. Its translation: CAVRDRNTEAFF.

This rearrangement joins TRBV6-1 to TRBJ2-5; no definite D call. The CDR3 is made up of 15 amino acids. Germline values: CDR1 MNHNS, CDR2 SASEGT. Trimming shortened V by 4 bases and J by 3 bases, and 15 bases separated the two germline ends. The CDR3 here is CASSGRGSLKETQYF. CDR3 bases: TGTGCCAGCAGTGGTCGTGGATCGCTAAAAGAGACCCAGTACTTC.

The gene calls are TRBV4-1 and TRBJ2-3; 9 bases align to TRBD2. This CDR3 is 16 amino acids long. With V trimmed by 3 bases and J by 5 bases, 9 bases remained unmatched. The germline V gene has CDR1 MGHRA and CDR2 YSYEKL. This CDR3 is CASSQFSGSVGDTQYF. The CDR3 DNA reads as TGCGCCAGCAGCCAGTTTAGCGGGAGTGTCGGAGATACGCAGTATTTT.

This chain connects TRBV5-1 to TRBJ2-7; 8 nucleotides agree with TRBD2. The CDR3 spans 14 residues. Germline values: CDR1 SGHRS, CDR2 YFSETQ. Unmatched junction bases numbered 9, after V lost 4 bases and J lost 6 bases. DNA for the CDR3: TGCGCCAGCAGCCAAGCGGGAGTTAAGTCCGAGCAGTACTTC. Amino acid sequence: CASSQAGVKSEQYF.

The chain employs TRBV7-9 and TRBJ2-3; D is possibly TRBD1 or TRBD2 (6 bases each). The germline V and J ends were trimmed by 2 bases and 1 base, with 13 bases remaining between them. The CDR3 has 16 residues. Germline V gene sequence: CDR1 SEHNR, CDR2 FQNEAQ (reference sequence). CDR3 sequence (DNA): TGTGCCAGCAGCTTAACGTCAGGGGAGGGCACAGATACGCAGTATTTT. Residues: CASSLTSGEGTDTQYF.

The CDR3 bases are TGCGCCAGCAGCCAAGTTCGGGGTGCCTCCTACGAGCAGTACTTC. It yields the protein CASSQVRGASYEQYF. J is TRBJ2-7 and V is TRBV4-1, with a possible D match to TRBD2 (5 bases). Per the germline V gene, CDR1 is MGHRA and CDR2 is YSYEKL. Trimming stripped 1 base from V and 0 bases from J, with 10 bases between. The CDR3 contains 15 residues.

This clone was counted between two and nine times. This chain connects TRBV5-1 to TRBJ2-1; 10 nucleotides line up with TRBD2. CDR1 is SGHRS, CDR2 YFSETQ, per germline. The CDR3 length is 13 residues. V lost 2 bases to trimming and J lost 11 bases; unmatched junction nucleotides: 4. CDR3 sequence (DNA): TGCGCCAGCAGCTTACTAGCGGGAACTCAGCAGTTCTTC. It specifies CASSLLAGTQQFF.